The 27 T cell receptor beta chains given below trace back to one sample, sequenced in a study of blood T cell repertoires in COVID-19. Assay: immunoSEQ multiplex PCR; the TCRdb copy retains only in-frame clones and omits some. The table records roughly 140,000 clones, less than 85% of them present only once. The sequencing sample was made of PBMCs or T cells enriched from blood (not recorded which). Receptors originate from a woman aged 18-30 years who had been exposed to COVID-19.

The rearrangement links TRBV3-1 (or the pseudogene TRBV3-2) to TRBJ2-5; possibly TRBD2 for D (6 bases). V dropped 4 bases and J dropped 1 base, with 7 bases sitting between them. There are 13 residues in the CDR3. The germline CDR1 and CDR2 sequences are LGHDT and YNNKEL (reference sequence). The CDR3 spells CASSLTSQETQYF. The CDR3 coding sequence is TGTGCCAGCAGCCTGACTAGCCAAGAGACCCAGTACTTC.

The CDR3 DNA follows: TGTGCCAGCACCAGCCAGGAGGCTGAACGGAACGAGCAGTACTTC. The encoded protein is CASTSQEAERNEQYF. This chain joins TRBV6-5 and TRBJ2-7; possibly TRBD2 for D (5 bases). There are 15 residues in the CDR3. Trimming shortened V by 7 bases and J by 5 bases, and 21 bases separated the two germline ends. Germline CDR1 is MNHEY and CDR2 is SVGAGI.

The CDR3 region has the DNA TGTGCCAGCAGCGTAACCCTAGCGGGAGGGCCCTACAATGAGCAGTTCTTC. It is translated as CASSVTLAGGPYNEQFF. The genes are TRBV9 and TRBJ2-1, with 12 bases matching TRBD2. Germline trimming cut 1 base from V and 2 bases from J; bases unmatched to any gene: 4. The CDR3 contains 17 residues. Germline V gene sequence: CDR1 SGDLS, CDR2 YYNGEE.

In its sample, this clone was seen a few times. For the CDR3, the DNA is TGTGCCAGCATTCCATACAGGGGACACAACAATGAGCAGTTCTTC. Protein: CASIPYRGHNNEQFF. This rearrangement joins TRBV6-5 to TRBJ2-1; TRBD1 matches at 7 bases. The CDR3 covers 15 residues. The ends lost 7 bases at V and 5 bases at J; junction bases unmatched: 11. The germline V gene has CDR1 MNHEY and CDR2 SVGAGI.

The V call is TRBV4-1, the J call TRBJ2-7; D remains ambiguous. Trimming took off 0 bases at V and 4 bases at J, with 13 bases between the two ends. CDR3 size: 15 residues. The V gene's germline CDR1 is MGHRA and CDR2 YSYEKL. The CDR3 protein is CASSQDPDLHYEQYF. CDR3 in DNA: TGCGCCAGCAGCCAAGATCCTGACTTACATTACGAGCAGTACTTC.

The chain's CDR3 is CASNAGVPYEQYF. CDR3 nucleotide sequence: TGTGCCAGCAATGCGGGAGTCCCCTACGAGCAGTACTTC. The V gene is TRBV28, the J gene TRBJ2-7; 7 bases are a match to TRBD2. The V gene end was trimmed by 7 bases and the J gene end by 2 bases; junction bases not matched to a gene: 5. Per germline, CDR1 MDHEN and CDR2 SYDVKM. This CDR3 has 13 residues.

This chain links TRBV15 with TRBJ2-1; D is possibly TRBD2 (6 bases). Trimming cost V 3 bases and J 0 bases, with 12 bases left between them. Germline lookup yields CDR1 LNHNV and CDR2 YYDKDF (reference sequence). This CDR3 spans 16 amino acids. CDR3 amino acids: CATSRGLPSSYNEQFF. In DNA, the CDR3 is TGTGCCACCAGCAGGGGACTCCCCAGCTCCTACAATGAGCAGTTCTTC.

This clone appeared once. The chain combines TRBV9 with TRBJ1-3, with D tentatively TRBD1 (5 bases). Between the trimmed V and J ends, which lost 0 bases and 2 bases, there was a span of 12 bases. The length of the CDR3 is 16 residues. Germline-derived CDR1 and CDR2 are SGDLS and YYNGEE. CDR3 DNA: TGTGCCAGCAGCGTAGAGGGGCAGGCGACTGGAAACACCATATATTTT. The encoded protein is CASSVEGQATGNTIYF.

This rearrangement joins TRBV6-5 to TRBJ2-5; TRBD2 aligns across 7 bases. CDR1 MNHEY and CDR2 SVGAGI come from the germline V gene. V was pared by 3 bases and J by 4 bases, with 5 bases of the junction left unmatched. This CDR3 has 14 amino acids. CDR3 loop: CASSYNGGGETQYF. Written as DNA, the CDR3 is TGTGCCAGCAGTTATAATGGGGGGGGAGAGACCCAGTACTTC.

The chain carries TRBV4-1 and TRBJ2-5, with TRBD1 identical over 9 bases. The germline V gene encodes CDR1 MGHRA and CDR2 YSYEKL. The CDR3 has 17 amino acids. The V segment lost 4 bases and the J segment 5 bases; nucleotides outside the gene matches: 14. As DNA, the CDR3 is TGCGCCAGCAGCCGGACAGTACCGGGACAGGGCATCGAGACCCAGTACTTC. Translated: CASSRTVPGQGIETQYF.

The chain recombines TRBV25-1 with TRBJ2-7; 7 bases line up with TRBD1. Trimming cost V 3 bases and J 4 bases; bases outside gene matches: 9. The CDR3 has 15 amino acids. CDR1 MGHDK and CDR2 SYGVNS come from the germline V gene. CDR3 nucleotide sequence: TGTGCCAGCAGTGACGTAACAGGGGTAACTTACGAGCAGTACTTC. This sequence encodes CASSDVTGVTYEQYF.

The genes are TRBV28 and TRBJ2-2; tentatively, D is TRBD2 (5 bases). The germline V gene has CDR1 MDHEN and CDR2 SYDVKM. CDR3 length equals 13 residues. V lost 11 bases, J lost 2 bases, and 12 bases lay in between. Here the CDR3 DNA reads TGTGCCGGCACTGAGGGCAACACCGGGGAGCTGTTTTTT. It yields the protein CAGTEGNTGELFF.

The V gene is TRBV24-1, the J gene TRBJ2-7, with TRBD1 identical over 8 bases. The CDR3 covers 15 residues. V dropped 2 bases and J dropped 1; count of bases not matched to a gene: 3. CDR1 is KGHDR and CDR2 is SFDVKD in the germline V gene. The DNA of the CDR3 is TGTGCCACCAGTGATTCGGGGACAGGTTCCTACGAGCAGTACTTC. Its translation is CATSDSGTGSYEQYF.

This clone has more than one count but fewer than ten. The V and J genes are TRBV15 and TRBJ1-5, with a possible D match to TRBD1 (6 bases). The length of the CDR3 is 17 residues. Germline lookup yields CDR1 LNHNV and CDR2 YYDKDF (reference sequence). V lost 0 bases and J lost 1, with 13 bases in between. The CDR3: CATSRERAGESNQPQHF. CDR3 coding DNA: TGTGCCACCAGCAGAGAAAGGGCAGGGGAGAGCAATCAGCCCCAGCATTTT.

The CDR3 loop reads CASSQVSTGNTEAFF. The CDR3 DNA is TGTGCCAGCAGCCAGGTTTCCACAGGGAACACTGAAGCTTTCTTT. This sequence joins TRBV3-1 (or the pseudogene TRBV3-2) and TRBJ1-1, with a tentative D call TRBD1 (5 bases). V lost 3 bases, J lost 1 base, and 12 bases lay in between. The germline gives CDR1 LGHDT, CDR2 YNNKEL (reference sequence). The CDR3 contains 15 residues.

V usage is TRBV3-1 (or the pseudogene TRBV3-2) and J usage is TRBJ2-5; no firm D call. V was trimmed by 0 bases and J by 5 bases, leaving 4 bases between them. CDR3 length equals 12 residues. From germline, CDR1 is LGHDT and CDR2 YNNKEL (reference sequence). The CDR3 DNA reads TGTGCCAGCAGCCAAGACGGGGAGACCCAGTACTTC. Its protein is CASSQDGETQYF.

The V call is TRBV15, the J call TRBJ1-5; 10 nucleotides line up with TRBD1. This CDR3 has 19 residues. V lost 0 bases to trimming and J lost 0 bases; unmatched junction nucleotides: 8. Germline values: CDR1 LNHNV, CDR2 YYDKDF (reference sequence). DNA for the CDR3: TGTGCCACCAGCAGAGATCTAGGACAGGGGGTCAATAGCAATCAGCCCCAGCATTTT. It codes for CATSRDLGQGVNSNQPQHF. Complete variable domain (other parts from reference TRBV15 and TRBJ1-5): DAMVIQNPRYQVTQFGKPVTLSCSQTLNHNVMYWYQQKSSQAPKLLFHYYDKDFNNEADTPDNFQSRRPNTSFCFLDIRSPGLGDTAMYLCATSRDLGQGVNSNQPQHFGDGTRLSIL.

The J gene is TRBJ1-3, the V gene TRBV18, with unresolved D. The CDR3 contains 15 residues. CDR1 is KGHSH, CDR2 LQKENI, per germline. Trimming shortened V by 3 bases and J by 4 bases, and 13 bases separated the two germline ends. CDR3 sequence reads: CASSPPSVTGNTIYF. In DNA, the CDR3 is TGTGCCAGCTCACCTCCTTCGGTTACGGGAAACACCATATATTTT.

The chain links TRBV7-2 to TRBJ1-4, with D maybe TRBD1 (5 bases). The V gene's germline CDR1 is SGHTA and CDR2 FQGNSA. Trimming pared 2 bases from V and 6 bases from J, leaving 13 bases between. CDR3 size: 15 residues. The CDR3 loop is CASSLIQGWYEKLFF. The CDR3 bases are TGTGCCAGCAGCTTAATCCAGGGATGGTATGAAAAACTGTTTTTT.

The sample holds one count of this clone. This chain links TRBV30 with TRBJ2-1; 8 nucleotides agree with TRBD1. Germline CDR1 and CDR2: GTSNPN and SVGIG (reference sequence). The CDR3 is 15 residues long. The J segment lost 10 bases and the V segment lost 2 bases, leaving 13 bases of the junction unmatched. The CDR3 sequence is CAWSWTGSLYQEQFF. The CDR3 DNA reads TGTGCCTGGAGTTGGACAGGGTCCCTCTATCAAGAGCAGTTCTTC.

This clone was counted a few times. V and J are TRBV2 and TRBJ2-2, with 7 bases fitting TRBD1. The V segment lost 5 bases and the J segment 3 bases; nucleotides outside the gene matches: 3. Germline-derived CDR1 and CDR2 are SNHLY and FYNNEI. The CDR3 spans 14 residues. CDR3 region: CASSWTGHTGELFF. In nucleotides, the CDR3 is TGTGCCAGCAGTTGGACAGGTCACACCGGGGAGCTGTTTTTT.

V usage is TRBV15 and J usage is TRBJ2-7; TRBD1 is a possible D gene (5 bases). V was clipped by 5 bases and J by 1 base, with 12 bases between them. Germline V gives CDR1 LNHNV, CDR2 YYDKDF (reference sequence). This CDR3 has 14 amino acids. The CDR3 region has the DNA TGTGCCACCAGCGAGACAGCGATATCCTACGAGCAGTACTTC. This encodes CATSETAISYEQYF.

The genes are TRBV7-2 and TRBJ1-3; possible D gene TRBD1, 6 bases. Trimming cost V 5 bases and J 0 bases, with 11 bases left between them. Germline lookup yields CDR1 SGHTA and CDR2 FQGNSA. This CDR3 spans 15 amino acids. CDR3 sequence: CASSTQGLSGNTIYF. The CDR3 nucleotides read TGTGCCAGCAGCACTCAGGGGCTCTCTGGAAACACCATATATTTT.

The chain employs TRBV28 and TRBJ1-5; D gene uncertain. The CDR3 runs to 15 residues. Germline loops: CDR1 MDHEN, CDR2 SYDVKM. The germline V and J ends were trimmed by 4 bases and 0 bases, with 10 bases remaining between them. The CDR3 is CASSWFSYSNQPQHF. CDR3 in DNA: TGTGCCAGCAGTTGGTTCTCCTATAGCAATCAGCCCCAGCATTTT.

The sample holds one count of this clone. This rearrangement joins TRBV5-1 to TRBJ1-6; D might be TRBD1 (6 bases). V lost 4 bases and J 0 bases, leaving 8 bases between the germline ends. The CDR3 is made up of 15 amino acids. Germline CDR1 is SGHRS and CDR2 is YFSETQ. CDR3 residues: CASSQDSSYNSPLHF. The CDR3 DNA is TGCGCCAGCAGCCAGGACAGCTCCTATAATTCACCCCTCCACTTT.

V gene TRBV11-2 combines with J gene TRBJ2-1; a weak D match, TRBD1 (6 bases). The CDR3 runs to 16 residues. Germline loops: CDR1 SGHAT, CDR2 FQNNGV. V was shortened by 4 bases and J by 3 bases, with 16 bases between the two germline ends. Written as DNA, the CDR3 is TGTGCCAGCAGCTCGCGACGGACAGCATACTACAATGAGCAGTTCTTC. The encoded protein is CASSSRRTAYYNEQFF.

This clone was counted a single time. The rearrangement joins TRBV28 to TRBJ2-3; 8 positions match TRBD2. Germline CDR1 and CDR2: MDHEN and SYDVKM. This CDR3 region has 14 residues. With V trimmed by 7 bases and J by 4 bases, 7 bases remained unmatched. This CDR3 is CASNSGSGADTQYF. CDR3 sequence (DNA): TGTGCCAGCAACAGCGGGAGTGGCGCAGATACGCAGTATTTT.